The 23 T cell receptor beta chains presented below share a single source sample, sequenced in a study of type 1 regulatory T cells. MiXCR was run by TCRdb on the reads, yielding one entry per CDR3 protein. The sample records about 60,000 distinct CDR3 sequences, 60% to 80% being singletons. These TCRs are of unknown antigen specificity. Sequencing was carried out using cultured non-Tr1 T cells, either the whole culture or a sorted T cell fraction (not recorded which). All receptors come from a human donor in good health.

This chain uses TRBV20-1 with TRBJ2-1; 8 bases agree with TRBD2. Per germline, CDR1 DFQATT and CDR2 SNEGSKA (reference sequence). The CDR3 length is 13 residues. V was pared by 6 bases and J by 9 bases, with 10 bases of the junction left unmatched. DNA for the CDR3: TGCAGTGCCAAAGCGGGAGCCAGGAGTGAGCAGTTCTTC. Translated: CSAKAGARSEQFF.

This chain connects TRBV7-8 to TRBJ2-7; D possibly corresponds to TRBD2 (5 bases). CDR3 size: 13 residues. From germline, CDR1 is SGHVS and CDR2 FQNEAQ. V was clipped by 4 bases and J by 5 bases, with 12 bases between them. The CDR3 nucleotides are TGTGCCAGCAGCTCCACTCTCGGGAACGAGCAGTACTTC. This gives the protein CASSSTLGNEQYF.

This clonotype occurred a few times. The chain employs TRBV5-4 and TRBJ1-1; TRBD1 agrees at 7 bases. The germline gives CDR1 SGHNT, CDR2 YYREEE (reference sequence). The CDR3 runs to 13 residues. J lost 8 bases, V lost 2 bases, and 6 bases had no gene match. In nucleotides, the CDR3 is TGTGCCAGCAGCTTTACTGCCAGGGGGGAAGCTTTCTTT. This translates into CASSFTARGEAFF.

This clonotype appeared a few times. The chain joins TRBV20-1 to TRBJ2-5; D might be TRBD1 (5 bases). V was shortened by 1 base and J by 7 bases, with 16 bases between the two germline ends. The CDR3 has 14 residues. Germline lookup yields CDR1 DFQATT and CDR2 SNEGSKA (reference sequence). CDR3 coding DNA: TGCAGTGCTAGAGGAGCAGGGTCGGTTGCGACCCAGTACTTC. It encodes CSARGAGSVATQYF.

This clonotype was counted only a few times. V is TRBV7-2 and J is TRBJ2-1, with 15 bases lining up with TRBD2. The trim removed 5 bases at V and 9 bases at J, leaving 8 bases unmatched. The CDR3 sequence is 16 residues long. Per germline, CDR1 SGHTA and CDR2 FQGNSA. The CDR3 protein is CASSPSGTSGRFEQFF. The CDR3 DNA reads TGTGCCAGCAGCCCATCTGGGACTAGCGGGAGGTTTGAGCAGTTCTTC. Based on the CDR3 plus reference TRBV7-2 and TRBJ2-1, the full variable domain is GAGVSQSPSNKVTEKGKDVELRCDPISGHTALYWYRQSLGQGLEFLIYFQGNSAPDKSGLPSDRFSAERTGGSVSTLTIQRTQQEDSAVYLCASSPSGTSGRFEQFFGPGTRLTVL.

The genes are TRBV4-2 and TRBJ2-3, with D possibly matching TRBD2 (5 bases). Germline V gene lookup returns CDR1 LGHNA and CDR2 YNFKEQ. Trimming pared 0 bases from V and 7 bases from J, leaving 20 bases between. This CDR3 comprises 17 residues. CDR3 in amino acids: CASSQEPAVSGRNTQYF. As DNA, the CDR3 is TGTGCCAGCAGCCAAGAGCCAGCGGTTAGTGGTAGGAATACGCAGTATTTT.

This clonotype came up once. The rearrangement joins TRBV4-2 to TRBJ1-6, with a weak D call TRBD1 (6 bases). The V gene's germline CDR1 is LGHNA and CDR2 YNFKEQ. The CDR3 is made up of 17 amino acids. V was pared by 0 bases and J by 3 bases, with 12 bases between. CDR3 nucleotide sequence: TGTGCCAGCAGCCAAGATGGGGGGCTTAGCTATAATTCACCCCTCCACTTT. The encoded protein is CASSQDGGLSYNSPLHF.

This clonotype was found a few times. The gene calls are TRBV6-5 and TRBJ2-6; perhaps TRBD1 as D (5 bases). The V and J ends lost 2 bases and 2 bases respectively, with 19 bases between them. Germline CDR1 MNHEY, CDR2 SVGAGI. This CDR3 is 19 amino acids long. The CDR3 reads CASSYRREVTPTGANVLTF. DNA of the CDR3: TGTGCCAGCAGTTACCGCAGGGAAGTCACCCCCACTGGGGCCAACGTCCTGACTTTC.

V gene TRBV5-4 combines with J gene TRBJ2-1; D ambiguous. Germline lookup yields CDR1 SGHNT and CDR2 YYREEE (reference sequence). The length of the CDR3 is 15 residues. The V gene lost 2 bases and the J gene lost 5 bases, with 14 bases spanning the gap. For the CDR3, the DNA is TGTGCCAGCAGCTTCGATGGGCGGATTAACAATGAGCAGTTCTTC. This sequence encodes CASSFDGRINNEQFF.

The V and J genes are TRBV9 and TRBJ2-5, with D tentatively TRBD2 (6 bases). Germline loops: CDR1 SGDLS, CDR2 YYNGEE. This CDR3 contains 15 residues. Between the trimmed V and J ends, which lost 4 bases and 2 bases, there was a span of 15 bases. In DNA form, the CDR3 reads TGTGCCAGCAGCTCGATGACTAGTAAACAAGAGACCCAGTACTTC. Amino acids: CASSSMTSKQETQYF.

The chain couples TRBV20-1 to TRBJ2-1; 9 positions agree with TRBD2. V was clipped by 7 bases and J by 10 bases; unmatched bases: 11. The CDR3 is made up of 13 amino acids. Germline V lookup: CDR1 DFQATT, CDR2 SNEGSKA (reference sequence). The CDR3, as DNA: TGCAGTGGAATACGCCTAGCGGGATGGGAGCAGTTCTTC. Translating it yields CSGIRLAGWEQFF.

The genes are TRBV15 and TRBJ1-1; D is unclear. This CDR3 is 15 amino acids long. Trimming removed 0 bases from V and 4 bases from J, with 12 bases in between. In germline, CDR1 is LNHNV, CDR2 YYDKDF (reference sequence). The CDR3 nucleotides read TGTGCCACCAGCAGAGATCACTCAGAACTCACTGAAGCTTTCTTT. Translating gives CATSRDHSELTEAFF. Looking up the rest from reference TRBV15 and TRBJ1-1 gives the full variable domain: DAMVIQNPRYQVTQFGKPVTLSCSQTLNHNVMYWYQQKSSQAPKLLFHYYDKDFNNEADTPDNFQSRRPNTSFCFLDIRSPGLGDTAMYLCATSRDHSELTEAFFGQGTRLTVV.

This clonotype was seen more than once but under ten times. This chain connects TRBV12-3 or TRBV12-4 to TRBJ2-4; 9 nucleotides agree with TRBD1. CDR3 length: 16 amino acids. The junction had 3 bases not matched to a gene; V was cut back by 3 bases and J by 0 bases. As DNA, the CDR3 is TGTGCCAGCAGTTTCGGGACAGGGCTAGCCAAAAACATTCAGTACTTC. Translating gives CASSFGTGLAKNIQYF.

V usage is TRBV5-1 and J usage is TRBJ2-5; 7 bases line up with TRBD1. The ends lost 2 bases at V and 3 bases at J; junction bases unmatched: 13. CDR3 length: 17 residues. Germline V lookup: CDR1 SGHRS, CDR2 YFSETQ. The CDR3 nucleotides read TGCGCCAGCAGCTTAGAACCTACGGGGACAGCCGAAGAGACCCAGTACTTC. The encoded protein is CASSLEPTGTAEETQYF. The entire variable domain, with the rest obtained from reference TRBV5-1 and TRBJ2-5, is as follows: KAGVTQTPRYLIKTRGQQVTLSCSPISGHRSVSWYQQTPGQGLQFLFEYFSETQRNKGNFPGRFSGRQFSNSRSEMNVSTLELGDSALYLCASSLEPTGTAEETQYFGPGTRLLVL.

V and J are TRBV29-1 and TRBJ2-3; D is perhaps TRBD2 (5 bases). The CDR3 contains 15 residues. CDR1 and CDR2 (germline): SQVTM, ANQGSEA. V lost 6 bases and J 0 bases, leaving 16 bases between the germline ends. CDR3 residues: CSVEEALPSTDTQYF. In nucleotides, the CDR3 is TGCAGCGTCGAGGAGGCCCTCCCTAGCACAGATACGCAGTATTTT.

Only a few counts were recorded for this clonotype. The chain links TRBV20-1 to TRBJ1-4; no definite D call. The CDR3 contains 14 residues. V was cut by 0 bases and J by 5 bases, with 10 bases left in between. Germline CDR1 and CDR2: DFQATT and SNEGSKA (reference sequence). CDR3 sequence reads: CSARDQQRNEKLFF. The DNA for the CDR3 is TGCAGTGCTAGAGATCAACAGAGAAATGAAAAACTGTTTTTT.

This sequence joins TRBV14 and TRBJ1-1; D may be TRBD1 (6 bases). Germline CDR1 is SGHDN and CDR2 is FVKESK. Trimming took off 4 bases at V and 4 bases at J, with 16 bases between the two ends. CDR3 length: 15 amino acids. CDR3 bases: TGTGCCAGCAGCCGTGTGGATGGAGGGGGCACTGAAGCTTTCTTT. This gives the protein CASSRVDGGGTEAFF.

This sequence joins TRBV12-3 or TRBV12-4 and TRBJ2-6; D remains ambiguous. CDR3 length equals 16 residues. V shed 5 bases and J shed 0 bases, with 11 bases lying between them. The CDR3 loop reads CASSTNHLSGANVLTF. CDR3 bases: TGTGCCAGCAGTACCAATCACCTCTCTGGGGCCAACGTCCTGACTTTC.

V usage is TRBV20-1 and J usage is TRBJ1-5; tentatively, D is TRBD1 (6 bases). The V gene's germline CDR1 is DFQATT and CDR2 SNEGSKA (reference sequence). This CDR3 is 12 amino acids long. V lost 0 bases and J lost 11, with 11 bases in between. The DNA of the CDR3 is TGCAGTGCTAGAGATAACAGGGAAGCCCAGCATTTT. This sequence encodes CSARDNREAQHF.

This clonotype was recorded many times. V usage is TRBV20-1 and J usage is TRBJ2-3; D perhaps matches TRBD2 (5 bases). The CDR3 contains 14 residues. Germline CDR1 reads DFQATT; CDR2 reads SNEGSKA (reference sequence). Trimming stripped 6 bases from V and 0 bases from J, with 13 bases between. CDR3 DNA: TGCAGTGCCCCAGCTAGCAGAAGCACAGATACGCAGTATTTT. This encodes CSAPASRSTDTQYF.

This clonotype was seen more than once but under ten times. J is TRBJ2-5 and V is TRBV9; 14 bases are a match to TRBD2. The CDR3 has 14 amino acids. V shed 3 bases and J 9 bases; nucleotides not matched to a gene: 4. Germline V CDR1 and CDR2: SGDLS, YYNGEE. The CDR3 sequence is CASSEGLAGAAQYF. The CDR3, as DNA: TGTGCCAGCAGCGAGGGACTAGCGGGAGCCGCCCAGTACTTC.

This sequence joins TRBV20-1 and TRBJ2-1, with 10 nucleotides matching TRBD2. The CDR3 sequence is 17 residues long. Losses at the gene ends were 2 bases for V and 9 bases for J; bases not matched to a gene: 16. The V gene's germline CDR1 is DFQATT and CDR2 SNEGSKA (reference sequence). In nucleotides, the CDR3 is TGCAGTGCTAGACTAGCGGGAGCAATTGAATCCCGATGTGAGCAGTTCTTC. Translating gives CSARLAGAIESRCEQFF.

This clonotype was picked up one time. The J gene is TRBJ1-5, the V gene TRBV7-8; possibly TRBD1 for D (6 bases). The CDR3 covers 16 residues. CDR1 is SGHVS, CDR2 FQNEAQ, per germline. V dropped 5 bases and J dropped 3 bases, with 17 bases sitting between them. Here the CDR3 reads CASSPRGRGDNQPQHF. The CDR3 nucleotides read TGTGCCAGCAGCCCTAGAGGCAGGGGAGACAATCAGCCCCAGCATTTT.